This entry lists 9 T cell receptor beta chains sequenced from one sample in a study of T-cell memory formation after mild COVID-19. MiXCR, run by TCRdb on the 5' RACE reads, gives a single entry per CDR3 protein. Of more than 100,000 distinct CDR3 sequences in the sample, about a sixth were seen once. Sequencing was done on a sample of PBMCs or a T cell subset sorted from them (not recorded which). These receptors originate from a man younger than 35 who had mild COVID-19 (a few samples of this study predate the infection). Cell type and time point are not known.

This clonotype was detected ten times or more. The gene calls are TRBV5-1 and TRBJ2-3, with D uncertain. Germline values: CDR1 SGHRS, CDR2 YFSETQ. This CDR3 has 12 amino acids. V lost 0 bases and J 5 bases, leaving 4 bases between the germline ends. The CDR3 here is CASSLVGDTQYF. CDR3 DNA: TGCGCCAGCAGCTTGGTCGGAGATACGCAGTATTTT.

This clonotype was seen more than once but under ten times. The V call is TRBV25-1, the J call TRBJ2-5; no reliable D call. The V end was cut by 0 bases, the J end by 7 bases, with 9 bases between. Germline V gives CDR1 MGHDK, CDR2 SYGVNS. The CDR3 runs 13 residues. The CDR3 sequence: CASSEYSPPTQYF. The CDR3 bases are TGTGCCAGCAGTGAATATAGTCCCCCGACCCAGTACTTC.

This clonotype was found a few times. The CDR3 is CASSIWDIRDEQFF. The CDR3 DNA is TGTGCCAGCAGCATCTGGGACATCCGGGATGAGCAGTTCTTC. The genes are TRBV5-5 and TRBJ2-1; the D gene is possibly TRBD1 (6 bases). CDR3 size: 14 residues. The germline V gene encodes CDR1 SGHKS and CDR2 YYEKEE (reference sequence). V shed 4 bases and J shed 8 bases, with 16 bases lying between them.

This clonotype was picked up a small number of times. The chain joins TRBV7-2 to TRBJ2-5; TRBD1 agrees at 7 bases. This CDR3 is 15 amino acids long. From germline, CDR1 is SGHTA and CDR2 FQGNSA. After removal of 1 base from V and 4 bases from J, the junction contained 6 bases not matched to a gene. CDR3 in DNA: TGTGCCAGCAGCTTAGTTGGGACAGTCGGAGAGACCCAGTACTTC. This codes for CASSLVGTVGETQYF.

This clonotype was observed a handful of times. Here the CDR3 DNA reads TGCGCCAGCAGCCCGGGACTAGCGGAGGGGAATGAGCAGTTCTTC. Its protein product is CASSPGLAEGNEQFF. The rearrangement links TRBV5-1 to TRBJ2-1, with TRBD2 matching 11 bases. Germline trimming cut 4 bases from V and 7 bases from J; bases unmatched to any gene: 7. CDR1 is SGHRS, CDR2 YFSETQ, per germline. CDR3 length equals 15 residues.

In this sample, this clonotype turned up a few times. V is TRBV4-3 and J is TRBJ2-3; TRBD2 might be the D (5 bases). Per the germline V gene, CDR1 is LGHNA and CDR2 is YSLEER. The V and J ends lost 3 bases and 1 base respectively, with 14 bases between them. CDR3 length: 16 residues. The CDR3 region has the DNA TGCGCCAGCAGCCAGCTAGCAATGCCTGGCACAGATACGCAGTATTTT. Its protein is CASSQLAMPGTDTQYF.

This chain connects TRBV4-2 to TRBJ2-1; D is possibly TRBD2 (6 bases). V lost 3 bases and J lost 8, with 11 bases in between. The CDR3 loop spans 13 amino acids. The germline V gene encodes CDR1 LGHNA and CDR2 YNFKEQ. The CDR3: CASSHGGRDEQFF. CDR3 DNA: TGTGCCAGCAGCCACGGGGGTCGGGATGAGCAGTTCTTC.

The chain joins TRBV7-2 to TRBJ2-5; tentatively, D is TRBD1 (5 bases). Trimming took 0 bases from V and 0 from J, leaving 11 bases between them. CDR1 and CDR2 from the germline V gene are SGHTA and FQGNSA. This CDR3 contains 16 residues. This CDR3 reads CASSLAKGLDQETQYF. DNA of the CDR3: TGTGCCAGCAGCTTAGCGAAGGGGCTGGACCAAGAGACCCAGTACTTC. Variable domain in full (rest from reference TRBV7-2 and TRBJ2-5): GAGVSQSPSNKVTEKGKDVELRCDPISGHTALYWYRQSLGQGLEFLIYFQGNSAPDKSGLPSDRFSAERTGGSVSTLTIQRTQQEDSAVYLCASSLAKGLDQETQYFGPGTRLLVL.

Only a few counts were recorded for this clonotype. In DNA form, the CDR3 reads TGTGCCAGCAGTATACGGAGCTCTGGAAACACCATATATTTT. The encoded protein is CASSIRSSGNTIYF. The chain carries TRBV9 and TRBJ1-3; no reliable D call. Per germline, CDR1 SGDLS and CDR2 YYNGEE. This CDR3 is built from 14 residues. V was shortened by 5 bases and J by 0 bases, with 9 bases between the two germline ends. The full variable domain, in which reference TRBV9 and TRBJ1-3 provide the parts outside the CDR3, is DSGVTQTPKHLITATGQRVTLRCSPRSGDLSVYWYQQSLDQGLQFLIQYYNGEERAKGNILERFSAQQFPDLHSELNLSSLELGDSALYFCASSIRSSGNTIYFGEGSWLTVV.